These 32 T cell receptor beta chains share one sample of origin, sequenced in a study of OX40 agonist ivuxolimab in advanced cancers. Measured with immunoSEQ multiplex PCR; TCRdb has only the in-frame clones, and not every one. The sample contains about 60,000 clones, around 90% of which appear only once. This specimen was CD4+ or CD8+ T cells sorted from blood, taken in a trial of the OX40 agonist ivuxolimab. The source of these receptors is an adult with an advanced solid tumor such as melanoma, head and neck, liver or kidney cancer.

The chain uses TRBV4-1 and TRBJ2-7, with 15 bases fitting TRBD2. The CDR3 is 17 amino acids. The germline V gene has CDR1 MGHRA and CDR2 YSYEKL. V was pared by 2 bases and J by 4 bases, with 6 bases of the junction left unmatched. CDR3 loop: CASSQTPGLAGGYEQYF. CDR3 DNA: TGCGCCAGCAGCCAAACCCCGGGACTAGCGGGGGGTTACGAGCAGTACTTC.

The V and J genes are TRBV11-2 and TRBJ2-3, with 9 bases matching TRBD1. V shed 5 bases and J 4 bases; nucleotides not matched to a gene: 7. This CDR3 region has 15 residues. Germline V lookup: CDR1 SGHAT, CDR2 FQNNGV. The CDR3 here is CASSPRDRASDTQYF. The CDR3 nucleotides read TGTGCCAGCAGCCCCCGGGACAGGGCCTCAGATACGCAGTATTTT. Variable domain in full (rest from reference TRBV11-2 and TRBJ2-3): EAGVAQSPRYKIIEKRQSVAFWCNPISGHATLYWYQQILGQGPKLLIQFQNNGVVDDSQLPKDRFSAERLKGVDSTLKIQPAKLEDSAVYLCASSPRDRASDTQYFGPGTRLTVL.

As DNA, the CDR3 is TGTGCCAGTAGTATCGGACGGACAGATGGCTACACCTTC. Translated, it gives CASSIGRTDGYTF. The chain recombines TRBV19 with TRBJ1-2; D may be TRBD1 (6 bases). CDR1 LNHDA and CDR2 SQIVND come from the germline V gene (reference sequence). The CDR3 consists of 13 residues. Trimming took 3 bases from V and 6 from J, leaving 11 bases between them.

The J gene is TRBJ1-2, the V gene TRBV6-1, with TRBD1 as a possible D gene (6 bases). From germline, CDR1 is MNHNS and CDR2 SASEGT. Trimming shortened V by 6 bases and J by 1 base, and 12 bases separated the two germline ends. The CDR3 runs to 14 residues. CDR3 in amino acids: CASSLQGSNYGYTF. As DNA, the CDR3 is TGTGCCAGCAGCCTACAGGGTAGTAACTATGGCTACACCTTC.

The count of this clone is one. The CDR3 coding sequence is TGTGCCAGCAGCCGAGGAGGGGGAGATGAAAAACTGTTTTTT. It is translated as CASSRGGGDEKLFF. V is TRBV5-4 and J is TRBJ1-4; D is possibly TRBD1 (6 bases). The CDR3 runs 14 residues. CDR1 is SGHNT, CDR2 YYREEE, per germline (reference sequence). Trimming took off 4 bases at V and 6 bases at J, with 13 bases between the two ends.

The J gene is TRBJ1-1, the V gene TRBV20-1; D is unclear. Germline lookup yields CDR1 DFQATT and CDR2 SNEGSKA (reference sequence). V was cut by 7 bases and J by 1 base, with 7 bases left in between. The CDR3 has 11 residues. In nucleotides, the CDR3 is TGCAGTGTAGACGAGAACACTGAAGCTTTCTTT. The encoded protein is CSVDENTEAFF.

The V gene is TRBV29-1, the J gene TRBJ1-2; D not resolved. CDR1 is SQVTM and CDR2 is ANQGSEA in the germline V gene. The CDR3 consists of 13 residues. The germline V and J ends were trimmed by 0 bases and 5 bases, with 10 bases remaining between them. CDR3 in amino acids: CSVEDREGYGYTF. The CDR3 DNA reads TGCAGCGTTGAAGATAGAGAGGGATATGGCTACACCTTC. The full variable domain, completed using reference TRBV29-1 and TRBJ1-2, is SAVISQKPSRDICQRGTSLTIQCQVDSQVTMMFWYRQQPGQSLTLIATANQGSEATYESGFVIDKFPISRPNLTFSTLTVSNMSPEDSSIYLCSVEDREGYGYTFGSGTRLTVV.

This chain joins TRBV7-6 and TRBJ2-5; the D gene could be TRBD1 or TRBD2 (5 bases each). The CDR3 consists of 14 residues. V lost 4 bases, J lost 2 bases, and 11 bases lay in between. CDR1 and CDR2 (germline): SGHVS, FNYEAQ. CDR3 in amino acids: CASSSLGVQETQYF. The CDR3 region has the DNA TGTGCCAGCAGCTCCCTGGGGGTACAAGAGACCCAGTACTTC.

This CDR3 is CASSSPHGTSGVSGTQYF. The DNA of the CDR3 is TGTGCCAGCAGCTCCCCTCATGGGACTAGCGGGGTGAGCGGTACGCAGTATTTT. The chain is built from TRBV7-2 and TRBJ2-3; 13 bases map to TRBD2. Germline V gene data show CDR1 as SGHTA and CDR2 as FQGNSA. Losses at the gene ends were 4 bases for V and 8 bases for J; bases not matched to a gene: 15. CDR3 size: 18 residues. The complete variable domain, with remaining parts taken from reference TRBV7-2 and TRBJ2-3, reads GAGVSQSPSNKVTEKGKDVELRCDPISGHTALYWYRQSLGQGLEFLIYFQGNSAPDKSGLPSDRFSAERTGGSVSTLTIQRTQQEDSAVYLCASSSPHGTSGVSGTQYFGPGTRLTVL.

The chain uses TRBV27 and TRBJ2-3; D gene uncertain. Per the germline V gene, CDR1 is MNHEY and CDR2 is SMNVEV (reference sequence). The CDR3 is made up of 14 amino acids. Trimming removed 3 bases at V and 2 bases at J, with 9 bases between. For the CDR3, the DNA is TGTGCCAGCAGTTTTGGTCAATTCACAGATACGCAGTATTTT. Protein product: CASSFGQFTDTQYF.

The chain has TRBV6-1 and TRBJ2-5; 7 bases match TRBD2. Unmatched junction bases numbered 5, after V lost 3 bases and J lost 1 base. Germline lookup yields CDR1 MNHNS and CDR2 SASEGT. The CDR3 totals 15 residues. CDR3 sequence: CASSDIGTIQETQYF. The DNA for the CDR3 is TGTGCCAGCAGTGACATAGGGACTATCCAAGAGACCCAGTACTTC.

The V and J genes are TRBV7-9 and TRBJ1-5; a possible D gene is TRBD1 (5 bases). Germline values: CDR1 SEHNR, CDR2 FQNEAQ (reference sequence). The CDR3 sequence is 15 residues long. The germline V and J ends were trimmed by 2 bases and 6 bases, with 14 bases remaining between them. CDR3 sequence (DNA): TGTGCCAGCAGCTTAAAACGCCAGGGCGTTCAGCCCCAGCATTTT. The encoded protein is CASSLKRQGVQPQHF. The full variable domain, with the rest looked up from reference TRBV7-9 and TRBJ1-5, is DTGVSQNPRHKITKRGQNVTFRCDPISEHNRLYWYRQTLGQGPEFLTYFQNEAQLEKSRLLSDRFSAERPKGSFSTLEIQRTEQGDSAMYLCASSLKRQGVQPQHFGDGTRLSIL.

V gene TRBV18 combines with J gene TRBJ2-7; D ambiguous. This CDR3 contains 15 residues. The V and J ends lost 0 bases and 0 bases respectively, with 9 bases between them. Germline CDR1 KGHSH, CDR2 LQKENI. The CDR3 spells CASSPPLAASYEQYF. The CDR3, as DNA: TGTGCCAGCTCACCACCATTAGCCGCCTCCTACGAGCAGTACTTC. Full variable domain (rest looked up from reference TRBV18 and TRBJ2-7): NAGVMQNPRHLVRRRGQEARLRCSPMKGHSHVYWYRQLPEEGLKFMVYLQKENIIDESGMPKERFSAEFPKEGPSILRIQQVVRGDSAAYFCASSPPLAASYEQYFGPGTRLTVT.

The chain employs TRBV15 and TRBJ1-2; possibly TRBD1 for D (5 bases). The CDR3 is made up of 14 amino acids. From germline, CDR1 is LNHNV and CDR2 YYDKDF (reference sequence). Between the trimmed V and J ends, which lost 0 bases and 4 bases, there was a span of 9 bases. The CDR3 bases are TGTGCCACCAGCAGAGATCAGGGTCTCTATGGCTACACCTTC. Translation: CATSRDQGLYGYTF.

The chain recombines TRBV28 with TRBJ2-7; perhaps TRBD1 as D (5 bases). Germline V CDR1 and CDR2: MDHEN, SYDVKM. The CDR3 sequence is 12 residues long. Trimming took off 1 base at V and 4 bases at J, with 5 bases between the two ends. CDR3 nucleotide sequence: TGTGCCAGCAGTTTATCAGGGTACGAGCAGTACTTC. The encoded protein is CASSLSGYEQYF.

V usage is TRBV30 and J usage is TRBJ1-4; 8 nucleotides match TRBD1. Germline V CDR1 and CDR2: GTSNPN, SVGIG (reference sequence). This CDR3 has 17 residues. The J segment lost 4 bases and the V segment lost 1 base, leaving 11 bases of the junction unmatched. The CDR3 protein is CAWSEGFGQGLNEKLFF. CDR3 in DNA: TGTGCCTGGAGTGAGGGCTTTGGACAGGGCCTTAATGAAAAACTGTTTTTT.

This sequence joins TRBV27 and TRBJ2-1; D remains ambiguous. CDR1 and CDR2 from the germline V gene are MNHEY and SMNVEV (reference sequence). Trimming removed 6 bases from V and 5 bases from J, with 8 bases in between. The CDR3 is 12 amino acids. CDR3 residues: CASRSRDNEQFF. As DNA, the CDR3 is TGTGCCAGCAGAAGTCGGGACAATGAGCAGTTCTTC.

This sequence joins TRBV28 and TRBJ2-2; maybe TRBD1 (5 bases). Germline CDR1 and CDR2: MDHEN and SYDVKM. V lost 9 bases to trimming and J lost 0 bases, with 14 bases between them. The CDR3 is 15 amino acids. CDR3 in DNA: TGTGCCAGTACCGCAGGGCGTGCGAACACCGGGGAGCTGTTTTTT. Protein product: CASTAGRANTGELFF.

The rearrangement uses TRBV28 and TRBJ2-5; D possibly matches TRBD1 or TRBD2 (6 bases each). Trimming stripped 5 bases from V and 4 bases from J, with 14 bases between. Looked up from germline, CDR1 is MDHEN and CDR2 is SYDVKM. The CDR3 covers 14 residues. As DNA, the CDR3 is TGTGCCAGCAGTCGGGACCGGGGGCCAGAGACCCAGTACTTC. This gives the protein CASSRDRGPETQYF.

This clone has only a few counts. This chain connects TRBV7-2 to TRBJ2-3; perhaps TRBD1 as D (6 bases). CDR1 is SGHTA, CDR2 FQGNSA, per germline. The CDR3 runs 15 residues. Deletions cut 5 bases from V and 0 bases from J, with 12 bases between. The CDR3 region is CASSVRGTSTDTQYF. CDR3 sequence (DNA): TGTGCCAGCAGCGTCAGGGGAACGAGCACAGATACGCAGTATTTT.

The chain joins TRBV28 to TRBJ1-5; TRBD1 is a possible D gene (5 bases). The germline V and J ends were trimmed by 6 bases and 2 bases, with 14 bases remaining between them. There are 15 residues in the CDR3. Per germline, CDR1 MDHEN and CDR2 SYDVKM. The CDR3: CASSNSRVGNQPQHF. The CDR3 bases are TGTGCCAGCAGCAATAGCAGGGTGGGCAATCAGCCCCAGCATTTT.

J is TRBJ2-1 and V is TRBV7-2; maybe TRBD2 (6 bases). CDR3 length: 15 amino acids. Germline CDR1 reads SGHTA; CDR2 reads FQGNSA. V was shortened by 6 bases and J by 6 bases, with 18 bases between the two germline ends. For the CDR3, the DNA is TGTGCCAGCAGTCCCCCAGTCGGCGGGGCCAATGAGCAGTTCTTC. This encodes CASSPPVGGANEQFF.

The chain combines TRBV10-3 with TRBJ1-2, with 9 nucleotides matching TRBD1. The J segment lost 5 bases and the V segment lost 6 bases, leaving 4 bases of the junction unmatched. The germline gives CDR1 ENHRY, CDR2 SYGVKD. There are 13 residues in the CDR3. CDR3 sequence (DNA): TGTGCCATCAGGGGACAGGGTGAATATGGCTACACCTTC. Translation: CAIRGQGEYGYTF.

The chain couples TRBV6-5 to TRBJ1-2; 8 bases fit TRBD1. Germline trimming cut 4 bases from V and 1 base from J; bases unmatched to any gene: 5. CDR3 length: 15 residues. Germline V gives CDR1 MNHEY, CDR2 SVGAGI. The CDR3 loop reads CASSFDRGFNYGYTF. The CDR3 DNA reads as TGTGCCAGCAGTTTTGACAGGGGTTTTAACTATGGCTACACCTTC.

The chain combines TRBV4-2 with TRBJ2-7; 12 nucleotides agree with TRBD1. Trimming removed 5 bases from V and 6 bases from J; junction bases left unmatched: 5. The germline gives CDR1 LGHNA, CDR2 YNFKEQ. The CDR3 contains 14 residues. The CDR3 loop reads CASSKGQGAGEQYF. In nucleotides, the CDR3 is TGTGCCAGCAGCAAGGGACAGGGGGCTGGCGAGCAGTACTTC.

V is TRBV18 and J is TRBJ2-7, with 7 bases identical to TRBD1. The length of the CDR3 is 14 residues. Germline V lookup: CDR1 KGHSH, CDR2 LQKENI. J lost 4 bases, V lost 2 bases, and 5 bases had no gene match. The CDR3 is CASSPGQVGYEQYF. The CDR3 bases are TGTGCCAGCTCACCAGGACAGGTGGGGTACGAGCAGTACTTC. The entire variable domain, with the rest obtained from reference TRBV18 and TRBJ2-7, is as follows: NAGVMQNPRHLVRRRGQEARLRCSPMKGHSHVYWYRQLPEEGLKFMVYLQKENIIDESGMPKERFSAEFPKEGPSILRIQQVVRGDSAAYFCASSPGQVGYEQYFGPGTRLTVT.

CDR3 protein: CASSQDSPLSGTYNEQFF. The CDR3, as DNA: TGTGCCAGCAGCCAAGATTCCCCACTAAGCGGTACCTACAATGAGCAGTTCTTC. The V and J genes are TRBV4-2 and TRBJ2-1; a weak D match, TRBD2 (5 bases). Germline lookup yields CDR1 LGHNA and CDR2 YNFKEQ. The CDR3 length is 18 residues. Trimming stripped 0 bases from V and 2 bases from J, with 17 bases between.

The chain couples TRBV6-1 to TRBJ1-1, with D unresolved. Trimming took 2 bases from V and 0 from J, leaving 7 bases between them. CDR1 and CDR2 from the germline V gene are MNHNS and SASEGT. CDR3 length equals 14 residues. The CDR3: CASSEMGMNTEAFF. The DNA of the CDR3 is TGTGCCAGCAGTGAAATGGGGATGAACACTGAAGCTTTCTTT.

This chain joins TRBV28 and TRBJ2-1; D not resolved. Trimming shortened V by 2 bases and J by 3 bases, and 5 bases separated the two germline ends. Per the germline V gene, CDR1 is MDHEN and CDR2 is SYDVKM. The CDR3 spans 13 residues. CDR3 sequence reads: CASSLTNYNEQFF. As DNA, the CDR3 is TGTGCCAGCAGTTTAACTAACTACAATGAGCAGTTCTTC.

The chain uses TRBV19 and TRBJ1-5; no clear D. The ends were cut back, 3 bases at V and 5 bases at J, with 8 bases in the middle. The CDR3 is 13 amino acids. CDR1 is LNHDA, CDR2 SQIVND, per germline (reference sequence). CDR3 sequence: CASSMAPDQPQHF. CDR3 sequence (DNA): TGTGCCAGTAGTATGGCCCCGGATCAGCCCCAGCATTTT.

The chain employs TRBV28 and TRBJ2-4; 13 bases are a match to TRBD2. Trimming took 8 bases from V and 8 from J; bases not matched to a gene: 9. This CDR3 is built from 15 residues. From germline, CDR1 is MDHEN and CDR2 SYDVKM. The CDR3 bases are TGTGCCAGCGGCACTAGCGGGAGGGTTGAACACATTCAGTACTTC. Its protein is CASGTSGRVEHIQYF.

The chain recombines TRBV10-1 with TRBJ2-3, with D perhaps TRBD2 (5 bases). The CDR3 spans 15 residues. Between the trimmed V and J ends, which lost 6 bases and 2 bases, there was a span of 15 bases. Germline CDR1 and CDR2: WNHNN and SYGVQD (reference sequence). The CDR3 spells CASSGPDSYTDTQYF. CDR3 coding DNA: TGCGCCAGCAGCGGACCGGACTCCTACACAGATACGCAGTATTTT.